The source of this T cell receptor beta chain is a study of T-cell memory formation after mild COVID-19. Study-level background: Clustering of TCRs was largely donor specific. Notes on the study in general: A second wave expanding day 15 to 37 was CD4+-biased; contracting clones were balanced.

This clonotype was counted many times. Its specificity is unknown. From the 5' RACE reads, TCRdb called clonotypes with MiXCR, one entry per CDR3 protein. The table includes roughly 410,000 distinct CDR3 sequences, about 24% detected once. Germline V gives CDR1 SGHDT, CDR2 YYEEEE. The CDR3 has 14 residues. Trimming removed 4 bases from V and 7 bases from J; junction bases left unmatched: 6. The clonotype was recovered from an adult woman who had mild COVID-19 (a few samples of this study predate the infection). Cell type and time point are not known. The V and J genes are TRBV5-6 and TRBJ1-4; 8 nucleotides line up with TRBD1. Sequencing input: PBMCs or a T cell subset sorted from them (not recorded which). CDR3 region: CASSHGTGIEKLFF. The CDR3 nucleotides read TGTGCCAGCAGCCACGGGACAGGCATTGAAAAACTGTTTTTT. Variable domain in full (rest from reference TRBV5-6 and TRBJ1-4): DAGVTQSPTHLIKTRGQQVTLRCSPKSGHDTVSWYQQALGQGPQFIFQYYEEEERQRGNFPDRFSGHQFPNYSSELNVNALLLGDSALYLCASSHGTGIEKLFFGSGTQLSVL.